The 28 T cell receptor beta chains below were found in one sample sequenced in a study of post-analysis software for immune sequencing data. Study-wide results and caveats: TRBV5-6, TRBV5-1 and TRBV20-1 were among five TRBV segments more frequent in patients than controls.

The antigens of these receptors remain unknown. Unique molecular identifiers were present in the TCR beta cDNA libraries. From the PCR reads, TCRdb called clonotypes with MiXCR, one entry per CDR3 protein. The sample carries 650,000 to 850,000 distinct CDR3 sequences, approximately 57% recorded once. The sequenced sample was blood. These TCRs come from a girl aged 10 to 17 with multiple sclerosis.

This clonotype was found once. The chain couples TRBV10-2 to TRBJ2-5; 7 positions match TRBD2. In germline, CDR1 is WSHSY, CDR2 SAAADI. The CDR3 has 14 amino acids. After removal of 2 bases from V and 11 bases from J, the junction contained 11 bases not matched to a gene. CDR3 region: CASSEPSGSGEQYF. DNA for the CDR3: TGCGCCAGCAGTGAGCCTAGCGGCAGTGGGGAGCAGTACTTC.

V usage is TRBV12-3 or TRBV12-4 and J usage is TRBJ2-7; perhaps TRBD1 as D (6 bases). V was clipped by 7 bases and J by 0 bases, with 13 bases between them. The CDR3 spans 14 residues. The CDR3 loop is CASTDRSNSYEQYF. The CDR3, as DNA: TGTGCCAGCACCGACAGGTCCAACTCCTACGAGCAGTACTTC.

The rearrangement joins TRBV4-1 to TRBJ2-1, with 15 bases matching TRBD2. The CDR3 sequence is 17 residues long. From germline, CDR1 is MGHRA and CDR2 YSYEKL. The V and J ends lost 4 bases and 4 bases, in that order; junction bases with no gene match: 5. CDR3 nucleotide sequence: TGCGCCAGCAGCCTCACAGGGACTAGCGGGGGGTACAATGAGCAGTTCTTC. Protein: CASSLTGTSGGYNEQFF.

The CDR3 loop reads CASDEGGRSSYEQYF. The CDR3 DNA reads as TGTGCCAGCGACGAAGGCGGGAGGAGCTCCTACGAGCAGTACTTC. This chain connects TRBV2 to TRBJ2-7, with 8 bases identical to TRBD2. The CDR3 has 15 residues. Per the germline V gene, CDR1 is SNHLY and CDR2 is FYNNEI. V was pared by 8 bases and J by 0 bases, with 9 bases of the junction left unmatched.

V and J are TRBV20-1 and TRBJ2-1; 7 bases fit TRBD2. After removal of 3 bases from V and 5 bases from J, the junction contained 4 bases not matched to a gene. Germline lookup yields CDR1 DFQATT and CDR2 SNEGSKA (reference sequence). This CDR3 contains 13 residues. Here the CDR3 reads CSARGGSNNEQFF. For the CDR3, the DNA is TGCAGTGCTAGGGGCGGGAGCAACAATGAGCAGTTCTTC.

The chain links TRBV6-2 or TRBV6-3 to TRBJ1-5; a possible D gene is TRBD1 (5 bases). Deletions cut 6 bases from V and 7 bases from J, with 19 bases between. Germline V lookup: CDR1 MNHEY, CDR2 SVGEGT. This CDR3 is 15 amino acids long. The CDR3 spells CASSGPGPPEQPQHF. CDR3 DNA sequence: TGTGCCAGCAGCGGCCCGGGACCCCCGGAGCAGCCCCAGCATTTT.

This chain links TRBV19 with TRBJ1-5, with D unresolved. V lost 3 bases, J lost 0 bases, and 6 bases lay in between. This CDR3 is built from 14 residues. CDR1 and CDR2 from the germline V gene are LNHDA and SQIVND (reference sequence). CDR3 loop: CASSIGHSNQPQHF. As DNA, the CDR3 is TGTGCCAGTAGTATTGGCCATAGCAATCAGCCCCAGCATTTT.

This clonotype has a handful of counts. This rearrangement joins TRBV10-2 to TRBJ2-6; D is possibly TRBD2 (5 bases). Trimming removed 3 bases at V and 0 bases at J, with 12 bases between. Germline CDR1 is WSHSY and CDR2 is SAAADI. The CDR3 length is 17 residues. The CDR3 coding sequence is TGCGCCAGCAGTGATCCGAGGAGGAGCTCTGGGGCCAACGTCCTGACTTTC. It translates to CASSDPRRSSGANVLTF.

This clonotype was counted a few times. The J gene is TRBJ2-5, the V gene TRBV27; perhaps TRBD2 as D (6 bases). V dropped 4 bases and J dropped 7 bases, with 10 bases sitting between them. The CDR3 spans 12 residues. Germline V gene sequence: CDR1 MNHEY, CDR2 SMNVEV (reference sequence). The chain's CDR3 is CASSSRGGTQYF. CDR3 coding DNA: TGTGCCAGCAGTTCCCGGGGAGGGACCCAGTACTTC.

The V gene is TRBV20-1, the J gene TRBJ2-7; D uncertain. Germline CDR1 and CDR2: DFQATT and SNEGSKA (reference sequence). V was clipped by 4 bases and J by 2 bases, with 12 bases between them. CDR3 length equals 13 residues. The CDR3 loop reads CSAKDDPAYEQYF. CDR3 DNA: TGCAGTGCTAAGGACGACCCAGCCTACGAGCAGTACTTC.

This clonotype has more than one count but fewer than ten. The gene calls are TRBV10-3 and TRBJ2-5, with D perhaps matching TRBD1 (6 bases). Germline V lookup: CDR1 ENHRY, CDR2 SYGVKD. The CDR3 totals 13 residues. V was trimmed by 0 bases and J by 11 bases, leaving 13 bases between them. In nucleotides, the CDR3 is TGTGCCATCAGTGAGTCAGACAGGAAGGAGCAGTACTTC. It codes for CAISESDRKEQYF.

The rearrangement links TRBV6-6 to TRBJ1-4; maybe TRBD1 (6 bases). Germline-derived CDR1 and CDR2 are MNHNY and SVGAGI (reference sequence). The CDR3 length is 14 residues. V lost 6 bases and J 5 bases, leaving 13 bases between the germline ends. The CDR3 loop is CASRFRGGNEKLFF. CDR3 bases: TGTGCCAGCAGGTTCAGGGGAGGGAATGAAAAACTGTTTTTT.

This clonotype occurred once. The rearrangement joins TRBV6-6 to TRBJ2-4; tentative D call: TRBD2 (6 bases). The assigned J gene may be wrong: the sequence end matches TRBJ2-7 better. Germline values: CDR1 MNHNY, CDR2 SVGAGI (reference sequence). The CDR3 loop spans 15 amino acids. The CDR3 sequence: CASSGEGTEAREQYF. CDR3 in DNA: TGTGCCAGCAGTGGGGAAGGGACTGAGGCCCGCGAGCAGTACTTC.

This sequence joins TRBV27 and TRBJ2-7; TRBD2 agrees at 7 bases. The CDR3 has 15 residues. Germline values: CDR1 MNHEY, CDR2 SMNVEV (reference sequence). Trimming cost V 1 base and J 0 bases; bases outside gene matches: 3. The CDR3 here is CASSLLAGLSYEQYF. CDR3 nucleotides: TGTGCCAGCAGTTTATTAGCGGGCCTCTCCTACGAGCAGTACTTC.

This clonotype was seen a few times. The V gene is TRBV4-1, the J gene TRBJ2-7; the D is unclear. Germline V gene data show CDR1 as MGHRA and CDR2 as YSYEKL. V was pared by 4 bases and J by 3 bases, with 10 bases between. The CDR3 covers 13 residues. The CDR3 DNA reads TGCGCCAGCAGCCCTACAGATTACTACGAGCAGTACTTC. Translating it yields CASSPTDYYEQYF.

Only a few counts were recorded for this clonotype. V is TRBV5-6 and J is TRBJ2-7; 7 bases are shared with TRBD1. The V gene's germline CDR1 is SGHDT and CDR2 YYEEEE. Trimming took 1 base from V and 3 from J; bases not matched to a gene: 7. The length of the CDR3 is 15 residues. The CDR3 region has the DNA TGTGCCAGCAGCTTGACCCGGAACAGGGGCTACGAGCAGTACTTC. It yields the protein CASSLTRNRGYEQYF.

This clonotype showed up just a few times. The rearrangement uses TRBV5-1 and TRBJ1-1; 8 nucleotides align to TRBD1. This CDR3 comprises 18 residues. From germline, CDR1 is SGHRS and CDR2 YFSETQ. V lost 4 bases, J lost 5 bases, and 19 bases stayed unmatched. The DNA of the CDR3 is TGCGCCAGCAGCGTTGATGGGACAGGCCCCTGGGTTGGAACTGAAGCTTTCTTT. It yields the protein CASSVDGTGPWVGTEAFF. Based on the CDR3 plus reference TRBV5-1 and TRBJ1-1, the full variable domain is KAGVTQTPRYLIKTRGQQVTLSCSPISGHRSVSWYQQTPGQGLQFLFEYFSETQRNKGNFPGRFSGRQFSNSRSEMNVSTLELGDSALYLCASSVDGTGPWVGTEAFFGQGTRLTVV.

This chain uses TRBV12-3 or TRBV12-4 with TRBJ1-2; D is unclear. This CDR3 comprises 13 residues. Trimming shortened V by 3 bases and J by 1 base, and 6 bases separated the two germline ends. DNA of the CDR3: TGTGCCAGCAGTTTTTACGATAACTATGGCTACACCTTC. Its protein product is CASSFYDNYGYTF.

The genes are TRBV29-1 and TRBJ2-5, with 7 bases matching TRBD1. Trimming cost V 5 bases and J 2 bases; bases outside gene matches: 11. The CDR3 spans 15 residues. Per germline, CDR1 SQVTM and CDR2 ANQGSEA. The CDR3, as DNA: TGCAGCGTTCCAGGGGGAGACACTGAGCAAGAGACCCAGTACTTC. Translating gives CSVPGGDTEQETQYF.

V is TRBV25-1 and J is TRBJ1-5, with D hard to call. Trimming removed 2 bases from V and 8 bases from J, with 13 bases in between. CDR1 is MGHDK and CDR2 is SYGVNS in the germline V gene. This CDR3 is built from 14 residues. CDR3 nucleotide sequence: TGTGCCAGCAGTGAAATATCGGAATTGGAGCCCCAGCATTTT. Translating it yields CASSEISELEPQHF.

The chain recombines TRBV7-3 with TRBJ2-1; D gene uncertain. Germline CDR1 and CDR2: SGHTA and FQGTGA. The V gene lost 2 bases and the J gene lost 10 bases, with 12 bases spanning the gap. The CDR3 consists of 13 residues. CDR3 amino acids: CASSLVGMWEQFF. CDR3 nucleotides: TGTGCCAGCAGCTTAGTGGGGATGTGGGAGCAGTTCTTC.

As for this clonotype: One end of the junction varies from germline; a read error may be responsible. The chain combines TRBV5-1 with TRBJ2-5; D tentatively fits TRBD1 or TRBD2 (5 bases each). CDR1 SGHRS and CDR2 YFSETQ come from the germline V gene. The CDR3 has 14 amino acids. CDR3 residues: CTSSSRDPGETQYF. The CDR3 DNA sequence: TGCACCAGCAGCTCCCGGGACCCCGGGGAGACCCAGTACTTC.

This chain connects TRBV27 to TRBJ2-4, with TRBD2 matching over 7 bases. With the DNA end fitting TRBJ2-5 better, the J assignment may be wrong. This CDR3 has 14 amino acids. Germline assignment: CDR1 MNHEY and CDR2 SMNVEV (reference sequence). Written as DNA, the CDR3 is TGTGCCAGCAGTTTTTTGGCGGGGGAAGAGACCCAGTACTTC. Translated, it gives CASSFLAGEETQYF.

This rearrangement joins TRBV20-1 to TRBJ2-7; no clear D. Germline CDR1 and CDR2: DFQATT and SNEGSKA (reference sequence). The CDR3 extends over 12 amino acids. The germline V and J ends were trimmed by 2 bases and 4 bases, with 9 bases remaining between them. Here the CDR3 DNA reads TGCAGTGCTAGATTGGATCGATACGAGCAGTACTTC. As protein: CSARLDRYEQYF.

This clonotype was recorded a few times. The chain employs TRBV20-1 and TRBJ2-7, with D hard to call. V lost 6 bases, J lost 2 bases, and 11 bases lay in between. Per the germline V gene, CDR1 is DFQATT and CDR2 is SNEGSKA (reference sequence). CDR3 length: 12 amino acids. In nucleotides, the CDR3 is TGCAGTGCCCCCGAGACAACCTACGAGCAGTACTTC. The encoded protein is CSAPETTYEQYF.

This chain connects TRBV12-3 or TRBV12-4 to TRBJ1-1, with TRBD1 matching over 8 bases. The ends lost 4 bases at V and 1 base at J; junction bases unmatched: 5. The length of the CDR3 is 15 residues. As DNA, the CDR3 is TGTGCCAGCAGTTCCTGGACAGGGACGAACACTGAAGCTTTCTTT. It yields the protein CASSSWTGTNTEAFF.

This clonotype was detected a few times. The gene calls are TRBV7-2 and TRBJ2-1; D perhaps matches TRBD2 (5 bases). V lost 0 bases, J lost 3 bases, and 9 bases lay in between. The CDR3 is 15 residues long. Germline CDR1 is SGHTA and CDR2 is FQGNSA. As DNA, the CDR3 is TGTGCCAGCAGCTTAGCTGTAGGGAGCTACAATGAGCAGTTCTTC. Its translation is CASSLAVGSYNEQFF.

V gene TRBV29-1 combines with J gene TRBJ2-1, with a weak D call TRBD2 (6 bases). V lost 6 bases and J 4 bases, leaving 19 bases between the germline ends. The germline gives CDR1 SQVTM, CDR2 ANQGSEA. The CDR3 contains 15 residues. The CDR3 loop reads CSVRSPAGGYNEQFF. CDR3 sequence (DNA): TGCAGCGTCCGCTCCCCAGCGGGTGGGTACAATGAGCAGTTCTTC.